This T cell receptor (beta chain) is from a study of low-dose radiotherapy and immunotherapy resistance in tumors. Study at large: Cyclophosphamide went in intravenously at 200 mg/m2 every two weeks, one day before radiation and immunotherapy. Aspirin 300 mg, taken orally and daily, was given to patients for four cycles from cycle 1 day 1.

This clonotype was observed many times. V was clipped by 4 bases and J by 2 bases, with 8 bases between them. Germline V gene data show CDR1 as SQVTM and CDR2 as ANQGSEA. The CDR3 sequence is 12 residues long. The sample's time point: before trial treatment. Primers targeting TRAV and TRBV primed first-strand cDNA, covering alpha and beta chains. A constant-region primer paired with the V-primer adapter amplified TCRs over around 18 PCR cycles. Isolated mRNA underwent amplification by in vitro transcription. TCRdb ran MiXCR on the reads and lists one entry per CDR3 protein. This sample has about 89,000 distinct CDR3 sequences; 9.4% occur once, and the top ten carry around 0.98%.

V is TRBV29-1 and J is TRBJ2-5, with D possibly matching TRBD1 (6 bases). Sequenced here: PBMCs, sampled before treatment. This receptor was obtained from a male donor with prostate cancer. Here the CDR3 reads CSVGTGQETQYF. The CDR3 DNA is TGCAGCGTTGGCACAGGGCAAGAGACCCAGTACTTC.